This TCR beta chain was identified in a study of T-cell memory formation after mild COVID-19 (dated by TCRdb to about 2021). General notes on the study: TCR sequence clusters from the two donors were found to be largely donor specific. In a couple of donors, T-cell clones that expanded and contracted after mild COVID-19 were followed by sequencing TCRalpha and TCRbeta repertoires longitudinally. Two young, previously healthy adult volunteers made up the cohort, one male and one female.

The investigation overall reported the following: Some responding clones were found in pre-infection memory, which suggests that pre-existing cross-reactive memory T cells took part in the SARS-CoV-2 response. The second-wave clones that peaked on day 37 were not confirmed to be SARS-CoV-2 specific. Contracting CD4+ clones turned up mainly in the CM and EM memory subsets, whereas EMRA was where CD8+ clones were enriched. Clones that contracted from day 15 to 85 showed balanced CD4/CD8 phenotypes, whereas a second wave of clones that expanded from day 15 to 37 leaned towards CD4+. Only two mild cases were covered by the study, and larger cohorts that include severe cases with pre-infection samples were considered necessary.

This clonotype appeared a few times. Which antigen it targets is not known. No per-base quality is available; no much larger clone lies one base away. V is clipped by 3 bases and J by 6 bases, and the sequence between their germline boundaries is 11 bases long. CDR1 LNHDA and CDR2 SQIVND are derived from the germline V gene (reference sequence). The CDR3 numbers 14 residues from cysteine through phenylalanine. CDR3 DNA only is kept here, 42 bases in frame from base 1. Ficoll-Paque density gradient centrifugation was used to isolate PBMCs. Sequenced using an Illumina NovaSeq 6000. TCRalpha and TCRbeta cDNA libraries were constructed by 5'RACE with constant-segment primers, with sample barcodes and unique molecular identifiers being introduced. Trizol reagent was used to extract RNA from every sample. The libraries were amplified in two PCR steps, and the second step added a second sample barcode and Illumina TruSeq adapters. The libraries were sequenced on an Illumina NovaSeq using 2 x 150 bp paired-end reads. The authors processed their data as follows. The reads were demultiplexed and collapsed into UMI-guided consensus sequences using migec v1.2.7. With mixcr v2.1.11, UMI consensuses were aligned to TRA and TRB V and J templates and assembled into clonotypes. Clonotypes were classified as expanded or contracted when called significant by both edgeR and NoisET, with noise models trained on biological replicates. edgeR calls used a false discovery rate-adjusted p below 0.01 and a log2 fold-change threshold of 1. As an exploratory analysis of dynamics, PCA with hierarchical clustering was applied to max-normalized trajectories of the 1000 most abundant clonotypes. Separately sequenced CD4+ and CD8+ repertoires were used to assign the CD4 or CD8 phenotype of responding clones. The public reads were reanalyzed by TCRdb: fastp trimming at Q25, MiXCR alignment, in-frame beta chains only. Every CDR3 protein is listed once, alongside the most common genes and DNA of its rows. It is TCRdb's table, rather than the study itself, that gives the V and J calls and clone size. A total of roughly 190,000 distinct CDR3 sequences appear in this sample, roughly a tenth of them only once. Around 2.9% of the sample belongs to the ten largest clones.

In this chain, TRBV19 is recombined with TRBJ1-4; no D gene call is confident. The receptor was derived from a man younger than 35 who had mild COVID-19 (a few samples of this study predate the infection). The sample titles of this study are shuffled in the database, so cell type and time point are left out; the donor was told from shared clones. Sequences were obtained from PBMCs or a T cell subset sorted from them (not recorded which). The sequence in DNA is TGTGCCAGTAGTATGGTAAGGCACGATGAAAAACTGTTTTTT. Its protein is CASSMVRHDEKLFF.